This T cell receptor beta chain was sequenced for a study of T cells after yellow fever vaccination. The overall study: Fractions of limited cellularity were prepared by means of SMART-Seq v4 Ultra Low Input.

In regard to this clonotype: The antigen is not known.

A process of 5'RACE template switching, which added a universal primer site and UMIs, was used to make TCR cDNA. Each CDR3 protein is one row after TCRdb ran MiXCR on the 5' RACE reads. The sample holds over 250,000 distinct CDR3 sequences, approximately 4% seen once. CDR3 length: 15 amino acids. With 5 bases clipped from V and 4 bases from J, the junction kept 6 bases outside the gene matches. Germline-derived CDR1 and CDR2 are SGHNT and YYREEE (reference sequence). Study-level results: Most clones from primary vaccination were detected again post-booster (roughly 96% CD4, around 90% CD8).

This specimen was PBMCs, taken 5 days after the yellow fever booster vaccination. The source is a man younger than 35 who received the YFV17D yellow fever vaccine. This chain uses TRBV5-4 with TRBJ2-3; 11 bases match TRBD1. The CDR3 loop is CASSSGTGGPDTQYF. The CDR3 DNA reads TGTGCCAGCAGTTCCGGGACAGGGGGGCCAGATACGCAGTATTTT.